The 12 T cell receptor beta chains listed next were all sequenced from one sample in a study of naive and memory T cell subsets. Study-wide findings and caveats: Possibly reflecting memory cells re-expressing CD45RA, a few larger clonotypes occurred in naive repertoires, especially CD8.

These receptors lack a known antigen. The beta constant-region primer was an equimolar mix of two oligonucleotides covering TRBC1 and TRBC2. Nested alpha and beta constant-region primers with the SP2 primer drove four PCR rounds on ligated cDNA. TCRdb itself ran the UMI-ligation and nested PCR reads through MiXCR, one entry per CDR3 protein. The sample yields more than 95,000 distinct CDR3 sequences, about 14% seen once. Material for sequencing was naive CD8+ T cells from blood. These receptors all come from a human donor in good health.

The J gene is TRBJ1-2, the V gene TRBV13, with a possible D match to TRBD1 (6 bases). Germline CDR1 is PRHDT and CDR2 is FYEKMQ (reference sequence). V was trimmed by 2 bases and J by 8 bases, leaving 6 bases between them. This CDR3 spans 11 amino acids. Here the CDR3 reads CASSLRGGYTF. The CDR3 DNA reads as TGTGCCAGCAGCTTAAGGGGGGGCTACACCTTC.

V is TRBV6-2 or TRBV6-3 and J is TRBJ1-5; tentative D call: TRBD1 (6 bases). The tail of the sequence fits TRBJ2-3 better, so the J call may be wrong. This CDR3 has 15 residues. Germline CDR1 reads MNHEY; CDR2 reads SVGEGT. The CDR3 here is CASTEWDNSNQPQYF. In DNA, the CDR3 is TGTGCCAGCACCGAGTGGGACAATAGCAATCAGCCCCAGTATTTT.

This clonotype was counted ten times or more. V gene TRBV11-1 combines with J gene TRBJ2-2; a possible D gene is TRBD2 (6 bases). V lost 1 base and J lost 0, with 15 bases in between. Germline CDR1 SGHAT, CDR2 FQDESV (reference sequence). This CDR3 spans 18 amino acids. The CDR3 DNA follows: TGTGCCAGCAGCTTAGAGCAGGGTTGGGGGGCGAACACCGGGGAGCTGTTTTTT. Its protein product is CASSLEQGWGANTGELFF.

This clonotype has a handful of counts. The chain uses TRBV7-9 and TRBJ2-7; 9 bases match TRBD1. In germline, CDR1 is SEHNR, CDR2 FQNEAQ (reference sequence). The junction had 6 bases not matched to a gene; V was cut back by 5 bases and J by 1 base. CDR3 length: 15 amino acids. CDR3 amino acids: CASSGSGQGSYEQYF. CDR3 DNA: TGTGCCAGCAGCGGTTCCGGACAGGGGTCCTACGAGCAGTACTTC. Combining the CDR3 with reference TRBV7-9 and TRBJ2-7 gives the whole variable domain DTGVSQNPRHKITKRGQNVTFRCDPISEHNRLYWYRQTLGQGPEFLTYFQNEAQLEKSRLLSDRFSAERPKGSFSTLEIQRTEQGDSAMYLCASSGSGQGSYEQYFGPGTRLTVT.

The V gene is TRBV9, the J gene TRBJ1-3, with TRBD1 as a possible D gene (5 bases). The CDR3 has 17 residues. CDR1 SGDLS and CDR2 YYNGEE come from the germline V gene. The V gene lost 0 bases and the J gene lost 0 bases, with 13 bases spanning the gap. In DNA form, the CDR3 reads TGTGCCAGCAGCGTAGGCTTTCGGGGCGACTCTGGAAACACCATATATTTT. It specifies CASSVGFRGDSGNTIYF. The full variable domain, in which reference TRBV9 and TRBJ1-3 provide the parts outside the CDR3, is DSGVTQTPKHLITATGQRVTLRCSPRSGDLSVYWYQQSLDQGLQFLIQYYNGEERAKGNILERFSAQQFPDLHSELNLSSLELGDSALYFCASSVGFRGDSGNTIYFGEGSWLTVV.

This clonotype was seen many times. The genes are TRBV20-1 and TRBJ2-7, with a possible D match to TRBD2 (6 bases). Germline CDR1 is DFQATT and CDR2 is SNEGSKA (reference sequence). CDR3 length equals 13 residues. V gave up 0 bases and J gave up 6 bases, with 12 bases separating them. CDR3 bases: TGCAGTGCTAGAGATAAGCGGGTTGGCGAGCAGTACTTC. Residues: CSARDKRVGEQYF.

This clonotype has just a few counts. This chain links TRBV4-3 with TRBJ2-1; D perhaps matches TRBD1 (6 bases). The CDR3 consists of 16 residues. V lost 0 bases and J lost 5, with 14 bases in between. CDR1 LGHNA and CDR2 YSLEER come from the germline V gene. The CDR3: CASSQDRGMGNNEQFF. The CDR3 DNA reads as TGCGCCAGCAGCCAAGACAGGGGAATGGGGAACAATGAGCAGTTCTTC.

The chain uses TRBV27 and TRBJ2-7, with 7 positions matching TRBD1. The CDR3 length is 17 residues. Unmatched junction bases numbered 15, after V lost 2 bases and J lost 5 bases. Germline CDR1 MNHEY, CDR2 SMNVEV (reference sequence). The CDR3 sequence is CASSLIARQGRNDEQYF. The CDR3 DNA reads as TGTGCCAGCAGTTTAATCGCCAGACAGGGTCGTAACGACGAGCAGTACTTC.

This clonotype was seen many times. The chain couples TRBV29-1 to TRBJ2-1; TRBD2 matches at 11 bases. Trimming took 3 bases from V and 4 from J; bases not matched to a gene: 11. Germline CDR1 and CDR2: SQVTM and ANQGSEA. The CDR3 runs 17 residues. This chain's CDR3 is CSVEALPTSGTYNEQFF. In nucleotides, the CDR3 is TGCAGCGTTGAGGCTCTTCCGACTAGCGGGACGTACAATGAGCAGTTCTTC.

At least ten counts were recorded for this clonotype. The chain links TRBV19 to TRBJ2-7; 9 bases agree with TRBD1. The CDR3 is 14 residues long. Germline V gives CDR1 LNHDA, CDR2 SQIVND (reference sequence). The J segment lost 2 bases and the V segment lost 5 bases, leaving 4 bases of the junction unmatched. CDR3 protein: CASSPGQGPYEQYF. The CDR3 nucleotides read TGTGCCAGTAGTCCGGGACAGGGTCCCTACGAGCAGTACTTC.

V usage is TRBV25-1 and J usage is TRBJ1-1; no clear D gene. The CDR3 sequence is 14 residues long. CDR1 is MGHDK, CDR2 SYGVNS, per germline. V lost 1 base and J 4 bases, leaving 10 bases between the germline ends. The CDR3 loop reads CASSEWASVTEAFF. The CDR3 nucleotides read TGTGCCAGCAGTGAATGGGCCAGCGTCACTGAAGCTTTCTTT.

In its sample, this clonotype was seen many times. The V gene is TRBV7-9, the J gene TRBJ2-5; D tentatively reads TRBD1 or TRBD2 (6 bases each). Trimming stripped 5 bases from V and 5 bases from J, with 18 bases between. This CDR3 comprises 15 residues. CDR1 is SEHNR, CDR2 FQNEAQ, per germline (reference sequence). The CDR3 is CASSVLQGLVETQYF. The CDR3 nucleotides are TGTGCCAGCAGCGTACTACAGGGACTGGTCGAGACCCAGTACTTC.